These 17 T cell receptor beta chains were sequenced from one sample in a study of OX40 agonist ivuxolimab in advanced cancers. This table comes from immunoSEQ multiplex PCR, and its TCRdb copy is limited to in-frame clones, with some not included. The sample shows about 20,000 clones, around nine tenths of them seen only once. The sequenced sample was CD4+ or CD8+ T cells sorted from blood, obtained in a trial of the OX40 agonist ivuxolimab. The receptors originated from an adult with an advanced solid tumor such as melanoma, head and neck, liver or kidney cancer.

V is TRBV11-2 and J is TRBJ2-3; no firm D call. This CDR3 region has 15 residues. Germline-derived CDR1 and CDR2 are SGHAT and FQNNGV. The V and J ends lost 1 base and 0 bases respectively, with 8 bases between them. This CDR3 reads CASSLGYWSTDTQYF. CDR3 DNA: TGTGCCAGCAGCTTAGGGTACTGGAGCACAGATACGCAGTATTTT.

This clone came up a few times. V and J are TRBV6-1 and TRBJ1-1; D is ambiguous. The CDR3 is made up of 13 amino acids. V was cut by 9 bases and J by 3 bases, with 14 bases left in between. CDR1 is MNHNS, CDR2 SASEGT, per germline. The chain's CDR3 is CARPSGEYTEAFF. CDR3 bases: TGTGCCAGACCGAGTGGGGAGTACACTGAAGCTTTCTTT.

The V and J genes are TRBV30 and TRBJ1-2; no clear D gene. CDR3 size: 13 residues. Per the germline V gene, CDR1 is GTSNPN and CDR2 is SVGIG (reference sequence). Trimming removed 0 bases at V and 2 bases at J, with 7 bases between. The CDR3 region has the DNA TGTGCCTGGAGTGTTCTAGGAAACTATGGCTACACCTTC. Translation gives CAWSVLGNYGYTF.

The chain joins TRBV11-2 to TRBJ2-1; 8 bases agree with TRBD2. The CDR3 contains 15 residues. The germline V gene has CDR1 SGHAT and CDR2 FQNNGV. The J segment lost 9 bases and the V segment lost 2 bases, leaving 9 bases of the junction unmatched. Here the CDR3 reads CASSLFGAGEAEQFF. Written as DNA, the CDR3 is TGTGCCAGCAGCTTATTCGGAGCGGGGGAAGCTGAGCAGTTCTTC. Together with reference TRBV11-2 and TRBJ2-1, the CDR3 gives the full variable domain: EAGVAQSPRYKIIEKRQSVAFWCNPISGHATLYWYQQILGQGPKLLIQFQNNGVVDDSQLPKDRFSAERLKGVDSTLKIQPAKLEDSAVYLCASSLFGAGEAEQFFGPGTRLTVL.

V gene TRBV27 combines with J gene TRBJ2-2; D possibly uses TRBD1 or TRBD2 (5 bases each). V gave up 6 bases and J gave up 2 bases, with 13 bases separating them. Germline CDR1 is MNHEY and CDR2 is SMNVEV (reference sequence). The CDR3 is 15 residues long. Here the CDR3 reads CASRFSGLNTGELFF. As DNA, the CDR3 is TGTGCCAGCAGGTTTTCGGGGCTTAACACCGGGGAGCTGTTTTTT.

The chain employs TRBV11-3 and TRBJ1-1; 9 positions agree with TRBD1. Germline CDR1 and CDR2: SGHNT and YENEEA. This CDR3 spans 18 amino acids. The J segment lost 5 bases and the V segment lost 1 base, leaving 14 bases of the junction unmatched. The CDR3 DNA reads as TGTGCCAGCAGCTTAGGTTCTTGGGACAGGGCTCGGGGGACTGAAGCTTTCTTT. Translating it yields CASSLGSWDRARGTEAFF.

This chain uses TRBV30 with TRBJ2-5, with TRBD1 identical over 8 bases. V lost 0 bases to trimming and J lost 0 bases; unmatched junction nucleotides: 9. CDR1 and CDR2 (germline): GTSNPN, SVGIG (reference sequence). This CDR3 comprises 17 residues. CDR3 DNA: TGTGCCTGGAGTGTACCTCGGACAGGGACGTACCAAGAGACCCAGTACTTC. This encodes CAWSVPRTGTYQETQYF. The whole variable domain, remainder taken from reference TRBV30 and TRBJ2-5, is SQTIHQWPATLVQPVGSPLSLECTVEGTSNPNLYWYRQAAGRGLQLLFYSVGIGQISSEVPQNLSASRPQDRQFILSSKKLLLSDSGFYLCAWSVPRTGTYQETQYFGPGTRLLVL.

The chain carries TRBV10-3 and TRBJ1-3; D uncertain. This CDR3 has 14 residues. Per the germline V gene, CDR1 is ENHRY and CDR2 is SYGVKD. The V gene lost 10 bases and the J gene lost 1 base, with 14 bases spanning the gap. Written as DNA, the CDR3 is TGTGCCACCCTTTCGGGTCGATCTGGAAACACCATATATTTT. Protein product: CATLSGRSGNTIYF.

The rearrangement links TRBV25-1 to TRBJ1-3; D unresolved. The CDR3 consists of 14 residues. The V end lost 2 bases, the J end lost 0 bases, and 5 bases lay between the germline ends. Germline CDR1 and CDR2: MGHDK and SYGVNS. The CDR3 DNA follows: TGTGCCAGCAGTGAAGGGATCTCTGGAAACACCATATATTTT. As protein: CASSEGISGNTIYF.

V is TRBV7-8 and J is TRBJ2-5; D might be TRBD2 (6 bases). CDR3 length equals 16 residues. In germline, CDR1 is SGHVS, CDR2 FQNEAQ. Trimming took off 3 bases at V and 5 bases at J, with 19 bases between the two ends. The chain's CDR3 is CASSFIPSEGTETQYF. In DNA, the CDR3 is TGTGCCAGCAGCTTTATCCCTAGCGAGGGTACGGAGACCCAGTACTTC.

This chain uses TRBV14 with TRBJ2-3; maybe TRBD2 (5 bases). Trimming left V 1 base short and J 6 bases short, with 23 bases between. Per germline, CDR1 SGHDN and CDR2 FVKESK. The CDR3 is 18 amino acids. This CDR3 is CASSQAFSFGSGGDTQYF. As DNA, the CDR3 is TGTGCCAGCAGCCAAGCTTTTTCCTTCGGGTCCGGCGGGGATACGCAGTATTTT.

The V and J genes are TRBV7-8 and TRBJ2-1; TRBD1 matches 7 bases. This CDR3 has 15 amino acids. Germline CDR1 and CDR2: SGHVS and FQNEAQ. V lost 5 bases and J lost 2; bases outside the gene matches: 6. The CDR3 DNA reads TGTGCCAGCAGCCCGTTAACAGGGGCCTACAATGAGCAGTTCTTC. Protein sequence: CASSPLTGAYNEQFF.

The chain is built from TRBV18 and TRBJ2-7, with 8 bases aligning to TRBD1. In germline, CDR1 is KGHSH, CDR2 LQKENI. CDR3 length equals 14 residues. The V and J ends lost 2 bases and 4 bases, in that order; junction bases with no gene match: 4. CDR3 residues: CASSPSGGWYEQYF. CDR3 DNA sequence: TGTGCCAGCTCACCATCAGGGGGCTGGTACGAGCAGTACTTC.

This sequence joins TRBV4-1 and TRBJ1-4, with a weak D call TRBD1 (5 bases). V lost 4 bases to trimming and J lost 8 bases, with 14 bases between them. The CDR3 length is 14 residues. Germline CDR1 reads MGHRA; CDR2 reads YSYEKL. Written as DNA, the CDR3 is TGCGCCAGCAGCCCGGACATTGAAGGGGAAAAACTGTTTTTT. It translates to CASSPDIEGEKLFF.

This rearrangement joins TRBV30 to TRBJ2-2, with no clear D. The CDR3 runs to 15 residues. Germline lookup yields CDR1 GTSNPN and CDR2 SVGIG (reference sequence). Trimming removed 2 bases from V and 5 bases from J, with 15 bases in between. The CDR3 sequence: CAWSLGPAPTGELFF. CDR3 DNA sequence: TGTGCCTGGAGTCTAGGGCCGGCGCCGACCGGGGAGCTGTTTTTT.

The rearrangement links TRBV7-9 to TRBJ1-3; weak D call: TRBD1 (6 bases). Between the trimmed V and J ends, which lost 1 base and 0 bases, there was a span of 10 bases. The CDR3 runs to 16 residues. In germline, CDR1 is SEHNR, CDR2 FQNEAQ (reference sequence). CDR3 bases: TGTGCCAGCAGCTTAGGCCGGGGGCGCTCTGGAAACACCATATATTTT. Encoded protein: CASSLGRGRSGNTIYF.

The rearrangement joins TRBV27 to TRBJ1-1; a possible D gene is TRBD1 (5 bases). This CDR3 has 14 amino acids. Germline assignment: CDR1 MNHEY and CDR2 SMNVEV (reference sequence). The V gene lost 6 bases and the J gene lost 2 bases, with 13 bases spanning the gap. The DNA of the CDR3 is TGTGCCAGCAGCTGGGACGGAGTTAACACTGAAGCTTTCTTT. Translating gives CASSWDGVNTEAFF.